This T cell receptor beta chain was identified during a study of T cells after yellow fever vaccination. The CDR3 extends over 15 amino acids. In germline, CDR1 is SGHVS, CDR2 FQNEAQ. V shed 5 bases, J shed 4 bases, and the junction held 6 bases outside the gene matches. Turning to this clonotype: Its specificity is not known.

Study results and caveats: It was a small share of clonotypes that appeared in both CD4 and CD8 compartments.

UMIs and a universal primer site were added when TCR cDNA was made by 5'RACE template switching. Via MiXCR, TCRdb re-called the 5' RACE reads, giving one row per CDR3 protein. The profile shows some 600,000 distinct CDR3 sequences, roughly an eighth of them singletons. Sequencing was performed on PBMCs, taken on the day of the yellow fever booster vaccination. The TCR comes from a young man who received the YFV17D yellow fever vaccine. The rearrangement joins TRBV7-8 to TRBJ2-1; 9 bases are a match to TRBD1. The CDR3 DNA reads as TGTGCCAGCAGCCGCCGGGACAGGGTGTACAATGAGCAGTTCTTC. Protein sequence: CASSRRDRVYNEQFF.